This passage covers 8 T cell receptor beta chains from one sample sequenced in a study of cytomegalovirus exposure and HLA in healthy donors. Primers included in the PCR were 60 Vbeta and 13 Jbeta primers. Clones were sequenced by immunoSEQ multiplex PCR, and TCRdb holds only the in-frame ones, with some missing. The sample holds over 70,000 clones, approximately 68% seen once. The sample consisted of PBMCs. The receptor set was obtained from a woman aged 50 to 60 in good health and CMV-seropositive.

This clone occurred once. The V gene is TRBV5-1, the J gene TRBJ2-3; 8 positions match TRBD1. With 4 bases clipped from V and 2 bases from J, the junction kept 6 bases outside the gene matches. Per the germline V gene, CDR1 is SGHRS and CDR2 is YFSETQ. The CDR3 has 15 amino acids. The CDR3 coding sequence is TGCGCCAGCAGCCAAAAGACAGGGGCCACAGATACGCAGTATTTT. Protein: CASSQKTGATDTQYF.

This chain links TRBV30 with TRBJ2-3; D unclear. The V gene lost 4 bases and the J gene lost 6 bases, with 8 bases spanning the gap. CDR1 and CDR2 from the germline V gene are GTSNPN and SVGIG (reference sequence). The CDR3 totals 11 residues. The CDR3 region is CAWTGADTQYF. The CDR3 coding sequence is TGTGCCTGGACTGGAGCGGATACGCAGTATTTT.

The table lists this clone with many counts. V usage is TRBV27 and J usage is TRBJ2-3; D is possibly TRBD2 (5 bases). CDR3 length equals 15 residues. Trimming pared 0 bases from V and 5 bases from J, leaving 12 bases between. Germline CDR1 is MNHEY and CDR2 is SMNVEV (reference sequence). The CDR3: CASSLSGLAGDTQYF. The CDR3 bases are TGTGCCAGCAGTTTATCGGGTCTAGCCGGAGATACGCAGTATTTT.

V is TRBV5-6 and J is TRBJ1-1; 9 bases map to TRBD1. This CDR3 comprises 15 residues. V shed 1 base, J shed 10 bases, and the junction held 11 bases outside the gene matches. Germline assignment: CDR1 SGHDT and CDR2 YYEEEE. CDR3 nucleotides: TGTGCCAGCAGCTTGAAATTCCGGGACAGGGAACCAGCTTTCTTT. It translates to CASSLKFRDREPAFF.

This clone has only one observation. This CDR3 is missing its conserved last phenylalanine or tryptophan, likely due to a read error. The J gene is TRBJ1-2, the V gene TRBV5-6, with D possibly TRBD1 on 5 matching bases. The CDR3 has 16 residues. The V gene's germline CDR1 is SGHDT and CDR2 YYEEEE. Trimming removed 4 bases from V and 4 bases from J, with 20 bases in between. The CDR3 region has the DNA TGTGCCAGCAGCCGCGCAGGGCAGGAAGGGGCCTATGGCTACACCCTC. Translating it yields CASSRAGQEGAYGYTL.

CDR3 protein: CASRVIAGGNEQFF. DNA for the CDR3: TGTGCCAGCAGAGTCATAGCGGGGGGGAATGAGCAGTTCTTC. The V and J genes are TRBV27 and TRBJ2-1, with TRBD2 matching over 11 bases. The junction had 5 bases not matched to a gene; V was cut back by 6 bases and J by 7 bases. This CDR3 spans 14 amino acids. Germline V gene data show CDR1 as MNHEY and CDR2 as SMNVEV (reference sequence).

This clone showed up many times. The CDR3 spells CASSLGDRSTGELFF. The CDR3 coding sequence is TGTGCCAGCAGTTTAGGGGACAGGAGCACCGGGGAGCTGTTTTTT. The V gene is TRBV5-6, the J gene TRBJ2-2; 8 positions agree with TRBD1. From germline, CDR1 is SGHDT and CDR2 YYEEEE. V was pared by 5 bases and J by 4 bases, with 7 bases of the junction left unmatched. This CDR3 comprises 15 residues.

CDR3 DNA: TGTGCCAGCAGCCCGCAGGGACTTGTGAAGCAGTTCTTC. Residues: CASSPQGLVKQFF. The J gene is TRBJ2-1, the V gene TRBV7-2; maybe TRBD2 (6 bases). The CDR3 runs 13 residues. CDR1 and CDR2 from the germline V gene are SGHTA and FQGNSA. With 5 bases removed from V and 11 bases from J, the gap between germline ends came to 16 bases.